A single sample gave rise to the 32 T cell receptor beta chains below, sequenced in a study of T cell changes during pregnancy in multiple sclerosis. Clones were sequenced by immunoSEQ multiplex PCR, and TCRdb holds only the in-frame ones, with some missing. The data contain tens of thousands of clones, over 85% of them seen just once; the ten biggest clones take up 0.65% to 0.95%. The material was peripheral blood, obtained in the second trimester of pregnancy. The receptors were gathered from a female donor in good health, enrolled as a control in a pregnancy study.

This sequence joins TRBV2 and TRBJ1-1; weak D call: TRBD1 (5 bases). From germline, CDR1 is SNHLY and CDR2 FYNNEI. CDR3 size: 15 residues. The V end lost 5 bases, the J end lost 3 bases, and 16 bases lay between the germline ends. The CDR3 reads CASSYRGGLDTEAFF. The DNA for the CDR3 is TGTGCCAGCAGTTATAGGGGAGGGTTGGACACTGAAGCTTTCTTT.

The rearrangement links TRBV5-1 to TRBJ1-1, with no clear D. Germline CDR1 is SGHRS and CDR2 is YFSETQ. This CDR3 spans 13 amino acids. V shed 2 bases and J shed 0 bases, with 5 bases lying between them. In DNA form, the CDR3 reads TGCGCCAGCAGCTTAAGCCTGAACACTGAAGCTTTCTTT. This gives the protein CASSLSLNTEAFF.

The chain uses TRBV19 and TRBJ2-1; 7 nucleotides agree with TRBD2. Trimming at V came to 10 bases and at J to 2 bases, leaving 5 bases not matched to a gene. CDR1 and CDR2 from the germline V gene are LNHDA and SQIVND (reference sequence). The CDR3 extends over 13 amino acids. CDR3 sequence (DNA): TGTGCCACTTCGGGACTACCCTACAATGAGCAGTTCTTC. Translated: CATSGLPYNEQFF.

The chain couples TRBV7-9 to TRBJ2-3; 7 positions match TRBD2. The CDR3 runs to 15 residues. With V trimmed by 6 bases and J by 0 bases, 6 bases remained unmatched. Per the germline V gene, CDR1 is SEHNR and CDR2 is FQNEAQ (reference sequence). This CDR3 reads CASRLLALSTDTQYF. In nucleotides, the CDR3 is TGTGCCAGCAGGTTACTAGCGCTGAGCACAGATACGCAGTATTTT. Combining the CDR3 with reference TRBV7-9 and TRBJ2-3 gives the whole variable domain DTGVSQNPRHKITKRGQNVTFRCDPISEHNRLYWYRQTLGQGPEFLTYFQNEAQLEKSRLLSDRFSAERPKGSFSTLEIQRTEQGDSAMYLCASRLLALSTDTQYFGPGTRLTVL.

V gene TRBV7-2 combines with J gene TRBJ1-2; TRBD1 matches at 9 bases. V shed 2 bases, J shed 8 bases, and the junction held 6 bases outside the gene matches. The CDR3 covers 14 residues. CDR1 is SGHTA, CDR2 FQGNSA, per germline. The CDR3 loop is CASSLNRGQGGYTF. CDR3 in DNA: TGTGCCAGCAGCTTAAACAGGGGGCAAGGGGGCTACACCTTC.

This chain uses TRBV15 with TRBJ2-3; D perhaps matches TRBD2 (7 bases). V shed 1 base and J shed 6 bases, with 14 bases lying between them. The CDR3 extends over 15 amino acids. CDR1 is LNHNV, CDR2 YYDKDF, per germline (reference sequence). The CDR3 nucleotides are TGTGCCACCAGCAGAGGTGGGGGGGCCAAGGATACGCAGTATTTT. This encodes CATSRGGGAKDTQYF.

The V gene is TRBV7-2, the J gene TRBJ1-2; no reliable D call. Trimming left V 7 bases short and J 3 bases short, with 12 bases between. The CDR3 is 13 amino acids. CDR1 is SGHTA and CDR2 is FQGNSA in the germline V gene. CDR3 nucleotide sequence: TGTGCCAGCAACGAGGGAGAATACTATGGCTACACCTTC. Amino acids: CASNEGEYYGYTF.

The chain has TRBV11-2 and TRBJ1-1; D uncertain. This CDR3 spans 14 amino acids. Germline CDR1 SGHAT, CDR2 FQNNGV. Trimming pared 0 bases from V and 9 bases from J, leaving 14 bases between. For the CDR3, the DNA is TGTGCCAGCAGCTTAGATCGCGCGGGAACTCAAGCTTTCTTT. Encoded protein: CASSLDRAGTQAFF.

V is TRBV6-6 and J is TRBJ1-6; TRBD1 aligns across 9 bases. Unmatched junction bases numbered 7, after V lost 6 bases and J lost 10 bases. The CDR3 sequence is 14 residues long. Looked up from germline, CDR1 is MNHNY and CDR2 is SVGAGI (reference sequence). The CDR3 coding sequence is TGTGCCAGCAGGCCGGGACAGGGATACTCACCCCTCCACTTT. Residues: CASRPGQGYSPLHF.

The CDR3 nucleotides are TGTGCCAGCAGCGTAGAGGGAGGGATCAATCAGCCCCAGCATTTT. It translates to CASSVEGGINQPQHF. The rearrangement joins TRBV9 to TRBJ1-5; D ambiguous. The V gene lost 0 bases and the J gene lost 3 bases, with 10 bases spanning the gap. The CDR3 consists of 15 residues. Germline CDR1 and CDR2: SGDLS and YYNGEE.

The chain couples TRBV7-9 to TRBJ2-2; 7 bases match TRBD1. The V gene end was trimmed by 7 bases and the J gene end by 5 bases; junction bases not matched to a gene: 13. The CDR3 covers 16 residues. Germline values: CDR1 SEHNR, CDR2 FQNEAQ (reference sequence). CDR3 bases: TGTGCCAGCATCCCGACAGGGTCTGGGTTAACCGGGGAGCTGTTTTTT. It translates to CASIPTGSGLTGELFF.

This clone was observed once. The CDR3 nucleotides are TGTGCCAGCAGCCAACTTAGGACAGTGAACACTGAAGCTTTCTTT. Protein product: CASSQLRTVNTEAFF. J is TRBJ1-1 and V is TRBV7-2; possible D gene TRBD1, 6 bases. Germline CDR1 reads SGHTA; CDR2 reads FQGNSA. With 5 bases removed from V and 0 bases from J, the gap between germline ends came to 13 bases. The CDR3 totals 15 residues. The full variable domain, its missing parts supplied by reference TRBV7-2 and TRBJ1-1, is GAGVSQSPSNKVTEKGKDVELRCDPISGHTALYWYRQSLGQGLEFLIYFQGNSAPDKSGLPSDRFSAERTGGSVSTLTIQRTQQEDSAVYLCASSQLRTVNTEAFFGQGTRLTVV.

As concerns this clone: The germline gene is not matched at one end of the junction; a read error may be the cause. The chain employs TRBV6-5 and TRBJ1-1; D uncertain. This CDR3 region has 13 residues. The germline gives CDR1 MNHEY, CDR2 SVGAGI. The CDR3 here is CASRIQANTETFF. The CDR3 DNA reads TGTGCCAGCAGGATCCAGGCGAACACTGAAACTTTCTTT.

J is TRBJ2-7 and V is TRBV19; 10 bases are shared with TRBD1. CDR1 is LNHDA, CDR2 SQIVND, per germline (reference sequence). The J segment lost 9 bases and the V segment lost 4 bases, leaving 9 bases of the junction unmatched. The CDR3 sequence is 14 residues long. For the CDR3, the DNA is TGTGCCAGTAGTACCGGGACAGGGGAACGATGGCAGTACTTC. It encodes CASSTGTGERWQYF.

This rearrangement joins TRBV11-3 to TRBJ2-2, with 7 bases lining up with TRBD1. Trimming cost V 5 bases and J 1 base; bases outside gene matches: 1. CDR3 length equals 14 residues. CDR1 is SGHNT and CDR2 is YENEEA in the germline V gene. CDR3 loop: CASSRTGNTGELFF. The DNA of the CDR3 is TGTGCCAGCAGCCGGACAGGGAACACCGGGGAGCTGTTTTTT.

The CDR3 nucleotides are TGTGCCAGCAGCAAAGCCCCGAGCAGGTCTGCTGAAGAGCAGTACTTC. It yields the protein CASSKAPSRSAEEQYF. V usage is TRBV21-1 and J usage is TRBJ2-7; the table gives TRBD1 as D, unverified against the DNA. TRBV21-1 is flagged as a pseudogene. The CDR3 runs to 16 residues.

The rearrangement uses TRBV21-1 and TRBJ1-4. TRBV21-1 is tagged as a pseudogene. The CDR3 covers 18 residues. CDR3 amino acids: CASSRRQTKTATNEKLFF. Written as DNA, the CDR3 is TGTGCCAGCAGCAGGAGGCAGACTAAAACTGCAACTAATGAAAAACTGTTTTTT.

The chain combines TRBV13 with TRBJ1-2; TRBD1 is a possible D gene (5 bases). Looked up from germline, CDR1 is PRHDT and CDR2 is FYEKMQ (reference sequence). Trimming left V 6 bases short and J 7 bases short, with 15 bases between. The CDR3 contains 13 residues. The CDR3 bases are TGTGCCAGCAGAACCTTCGGGGGGACTGGCTACACCTTC. This codes for CASRTFGGTGYTF.

This sequence joins TRBV5-6 and TRBJ1-5; D is unclear. Germline loops: CDR1 SGHDT, CDR2 YYEEEE. V was pared by 0 bases and J by 3 bases, with 7 bases between. The CDR3 consists of 14 residues. CDR3 bases: TGTGCCAGCAGCTTGGGAGGGATCAATCAGCCCCAGCATTTT. Amino acids: CASSLGGINQPQHF.

This chain joins TRBV11-2 and TRBJ1-2; TRBD1 matches at 8 bases. The CDR3 spans 17 residues. V was clipped by 0 bases and J by 4 bases; unmatched bases: 10. CDR1 and CDR2 from the germline V gene are SGHAT and FQNNGV. The CDR3 region has the DNA TGTGCCAGCAGCTTAGACCCGTCCCAGGGGGCGGTCTATGGCTACACCTTC. It is translated as CASSLDPSQGAVYGYTF.

The chain employs TRBV7-6 and TRBJ2-6, with D maybe TRBD2 (6 bases). This CDR3 contains 18 residues. Trimming removed 0 bases from V and 1 base from J, with 13 bases in between. Germline CDR1 SGHVS, CDR2 FNYEAQ. In DNA form, the CDR3 reads TGTGCCAGCAGCTTAGCCAAAAGCGGACTATCTGGGGCCAACGTCCTGACTTTC. Residues: CASSLAKSGLSGANVLTF.

The chain has TRBV4-1 and TRBJ2-3; 7 bases map to TRBD2. Germline trimming cut 0 bases from V and 7 bases from J; bases unmatched to any gene: 7. The CDR3 length is 15 residues. From germline, CDR1 is MGHRA and CDR2 YSYEKL. CDR3 DNA sequence: TGCGCCAGCAGCCAAGAGATCGCCGGGGGGAATACGCAGTATTTT. Translated: CASSQEIAGGNTQYF.

The chain uses TRBV7-3 and TRBJ2-3; D might be TRBD2 (5 bases). Looked up from germline, CDR1 is SGHTA and CDR2 is FQGTGA. V was pared by 3 bases and J by 3 bases, with 16 bases between. This CDR3 contains 16 residues. The chain's CDR3 is CASSFLGMAVTDTQYF. CDR3 coding DNA: TGTGCCAGCAGCTTTCTCGGGATGGCAGTGACAGATACGCAGTATTTT.

V is TRBV18 and J is TRBJ2-5; D unresolved. CDR3 length: 13 amino acids. Germline V gene sequence: CDR1 KGHSH, CDR2 LQKENI. Trimming cost V 2 bases and J 1 base, with 5 bases left between them. The CDR3 sequence is CASSPTSQETQYF. The CDR3 DNA is TGTGCCAGCTCACCAACGAGCCAAGAGACCCAGTACTTC.

A few counts support this clone. The rearrangement joins TRBV13 to TRBJ1-1, with a tentative D call TRBD1 (6 bases). The CDR3 is made up of 14 amino acids. Germline-derived CDR1 and CDR2 are PRHDT and FYEKMQ (reference sequence). Trimming took 2 bases from V and 0 from J, leaving 7 bases between them. The CDR3 nucleotides are TGTGCCAGCAGCTTAAGGACAGTGAACACTGAAGCTTTCTTT. Residues: CASSLRTVNTEAFF.

V gene TRBV7-8 combines with J gene TRBJ1-4; TRBD1 is a possible D gene (5 bases). Germline assignment: CDR1 SGHVS and CDR2 FQNEAQ. Trimming removed 1 base from V and 5 bases from J, with 11 bases in between. The CDR3 contains 15 residues. The CDR3 DNA is TGTGCCAGCAGCTTAGGGGACGGGAGCAATGAAAAACTGTTTTTT. Translated, it gives CASSLGDGSNEKLFF.

The V gene is TRBV7-3, the J gene TRBJ2-2; 10 bases match TRBD2. The ends lost 2 bases at V and 1 base at J; junction bases unmatched: 1. CDR3 length: 16 residues. Germline values: CDR1 SGHTA, CDR2 FQGTGA. CDR3 amino acids: CASSLSSGGNTGELFF. The CDR3 DNA follows: TGTGCCAGCAGCTTATCTAGCGGGGGGAACACCGGGGAGCTGTTTTTT. The variable domain in full, completed from reference TRBV7-3 and TRBJ2-2, reads GAGVSQTPSNKVTEKGKYVELRCDPISGHTALYWYRQSLGQGPEFLIYFQGTGAADDSGLPNDRFFAVRPEGSVSTLKIQRTERGDSAVYLCASSLSSGGNTGELFFGEGSRLTVL.

The chain links TRBV9 to TRBJ2-7; 9 nucleotides align to TRBD1. The germline gives CDR1 SGDLS, CDR2 YYNGEE. The CDR3 totals 14 residues. Trimming cost V 5 bases and J 7 bases; bases outside gene matches: 10. The CDR3 sequence is CASSLGQGAGEQYF. In nucleotides, the CDR3 is TGTGCCAGCAGTCTGGGACAGGGAGCTGGTGAGCAGTACTTC.

The chain carries TRBV30 and TRBJ1-1; D might be TRBD1 (6 bases). CDR3 size: 13 residues. Germline V gene lookup returns CDR1 GTSNPN and CDR2 SVGIG (reference sequence). V shed 1 base and J shed 3 bases, with 9 bases lying between them. The CDR3 DNA sequence: TGTGCCTGGAGTGGAGGGGGAGACACTGAAGCTTTCTTT. Its protein is CAWSGGGDTEAFF.

V is TRBV7-9 and J is TRBJ2-3; maybe TRBD2 (6 bases). The ends were cut back, 3 bases at V and 0 bases at J, with 16 bases in the middle. The CDR3 runs to 17 residues. Germline values: CDR1 SEHNR, CDR2 FQNEAQ (reference sequence). Here the CDR3 DNA reads TGTGCCAGCAGCTTCCTCCTAGCGCGGTCTAGCACAGATACGCAGTATTTT. It is translated as CASSFLLARSSTDTQYF.

J is TRBJ2-1 and V is TRBV14; 7 bases are shared with TRBD2. The CDR3 covers 14 residues. V lost 7 bases to trimming and J lost 3 bases; unmatched junction nucleotides: 6. Germline lookup yields CDR1 SGHDN and CDR2 FVKESK. CDR3 in DNA: TGTGCCAGCAACCCGGGGACTATCTACAATGAGCAGTTCTTC. Encoded protein: CASNPGTIYNEQFF.

In this sample, this clone turned up once. This chain connects TRBV4-1 to TRBJ1-5; no clear D. This CDR3 comprises 15 residues. Trimming shortened V by 1 base and J by 4 bases, and 11 bases separated the two germline ends. Germline values: CDR1 MGHRA, CDR2 YSYEKL. As DNA, the CDR3 is TGCGCCAGCAGCCAAGGGGCTGGAGGGAATCAGCCCCAGCATTTT. It encodes CASSQGAGGNQPQHF.